This TCR beta chain came from a study of patients and donors after allogeneic stem cell transplantation. TCRdb called the RT-PCR reads again in MiXCR, with one record for every CDR3 protein. There are about a million distinct CDR3 sequences in the sample; roughly 18% occur only once, and around 6% lies in the top ten. The length of the CDR3 is 14 residues. Germline V gives CDR1 SQVTM, CDR2 ANQGSEA. Trimming took 4 bases from V and 0 from J, leaving 7 bases between them. The table lists this clonotype with a few counts. The gene calls are TRBV29-1 and TRBJ2-6; D is ambiguous. The receptor was derived from a human donor who was either an allogeneic HSCT recipient or a stem cell or donor lymphocyte infusion donor (not recorded which). It is not recorded whose cells these are; they may come from a transplant donor. The sequenced sample consisted of blood, either unsorted or a sorted T cell fraction (not recorded which). The DNA for the CDR3 is TGCAGCGTTGCCCCAGCCTCTGGGGCCAACGTCCTGACTTTC. Encoded protein: CSVAPASGANVLTF.